Only a few counts were recorded for the clone carrying this T cell receptor (beta chain). This entry comes from a study of T cells after yellow fever vaccination. General observations from the study: A limited proportion of clonotypes was detected within both the CD4 and CD8 compartments. Contamination by abundant bulk-population clonotypes could be present in FACS-sorted repertoires. Peaking on day 5 versus 15, the secondary response was faster but weaker.

From the 5' RACE reads, TCRdb called clonotypes with MiXCR, one entry per CDR3 protein. The table includes approximately 85,000 distinct CDR3 sequences, 13% detected once. This receptor was identified in a man younger than 35 who received the YFV17D yellow fever vaccine. The specimen was CD8+ T cells not binding an NS4B(214-222) dextramer, sorted from PBMCs, collected roughly 23 days after the first yellow fever vaccination.

CDR3 DNA: TGCAGCGTGAATGAAGGGACAGGGGAGGAAGCTTTCTTT. Translated, it gives CSVNEGTGEEAFF. The chain uses TRBV29-1 and TRBJ1-1; TRBD1 agrees at 10 bases. This CDR3 comprises 13 residues. Unmatched junction bases numbered 9, after V lost 6 bases and J lost 8 bases. CDR1 and CDR2 (germline): SQVTM, ANQGSEA.